Following are 24 T cell receptor beta chains from one sample sequenced in a study of cytomegalovirus exposure and HLA in healthy donors (dated by TCRdb to 2016 to 2017). Libraries were built with the immunoSEQ multiplex PCR assay. TCRdb took this table from immuneACCESS and kept in-frame rearrangements with V and J called. Such tables lack part of the clones; where checked against another copy, unresolved V genes explain under half of the gap, and the rest is unexplained. The sample yields more than 110,000 clones; roughly nine tenths were counted once. The ten biggest clones cover roughly 3% of the sample. The sample was PBMCs. Every receptor here comes from a man younger than 30 in good health and CMV-seronegative.

This clone is judged medium-sized. The chain joins TRBV7-2 to TRBJ2-7, with D uncertain. Germline CDR1 is SGHTA and CDR2 is FQGNSA. The CDR3 runs to 15 residues. Between the trimmed V and J ends, which lost 5 bases and 3 bases, there was a span of 17 bases. The CDR3 DNA is TGTGCCAGCAGCCACCACATGGGCACCGACTACGAGCAGTACTTC. It yields the protein CASSHHMGTDYEQYF. Using reference TRBV7-2 and TRBJ2-7 for the parts outside the CDR3, the full variable domain is GAGVSQSPSNKVTEKGKDVELRCDPISGHTALYWYRQSLGQGLEFLIYFQGNSAPDKSGLPSDRFSAERTGGSVSTLTIQRTQQEDSAVYLCASSHHMGTDYEQYFGPGTRLTVT.

This clone has only a few counts. This chain connects TRBV10-3 to TRBJ1-6; TRBD1 agrees at 7 bases. With 10 bases clipped from V and 6 bases from J, the junction kept 9 bases outside the gene matches. The length of the CDR3 is 14 residues. The germline V gene encodes CDR1 ENHRY and CDR2 SYGVKD. In DNA, the CDR3 is TGTGCCACCCGACAGGGCTCCCCTAATTCACCCCTCCACTTT. Translating gives CATRQGSPNSPLHF.

The chain combines TRBV7-8 with TRBJ2-3, with TRBD1 as a possible D gene (7 bases). Germline V gene sequence: CDR1 SGHVS, CDR2 FQNEAQ. Trimming stripped 0 bases from V and 6 bases from J, with 16 bases between. This CDR3 comprises 16 residues. CDR3 sequence: CASSLAGTVREDTQYF. As DNA, the CDR3 is TGTGCCAGCAGCTTAGCTGGGACAGTACGGGAGGATACGCAGTATTTT.

The chain has TRBV18 and TRBJ2-2; D might be TRBD1 (6 bases). The CDR3 runs 14 residues. Deletions cut 3 bases from V and 7 bases from J, with 12 bases between. The V gene's germline CDR1 is KGHSH and CDR2 LQKENI. The CDR3 DNA follows: TGTGCCAGCTCACCCCGACAGGCGGTCGGGGAGCTGTTTTTT. Translating it yields CASSPRQAVGELFF. Full variable domain (outside the CDR3, taken from reference TRBV18 and TRBJ2-2): NAGVMQNPRHLVRRRGQEARLRCSPMKGHSHVYWYRQLPEEGLKFMVYLQKENIIDESGMPKERFSAEFPKEGPSILRIQQVVRGDSAAYFCASSPRQAVGELFFGEGSRLTVL.

The rearrangement uses TRBV5-1 and TRBJ1-4; 12 bases fit TRBD1. V shed 4 bases, J shed 8 bases, and the junction held 3 bases outside the gene matches. This CDR3 has 14 amino acids. Germline V gives CDR1 SGHRS, CDR2 YFSETQ. The CDR3 nucleotides are TGCGCCAGCAGCGTCGGGACAGGGGGCGAAAAACTGTTTTTT. It yields the protein CASSVGTGGEKLFF. The variable domain in full, with the rest retrieved from reference TRBV5-1 and TRBJ1-4, is KAGVTQTPRYLIKTRGQQVTLSCSPISGHRSVSWYQQTPGQGLQFLFEYFSETQRNKGNFPGRFSGRQFSNSRSEMNVSTLELGDSALYLCASSVGTGGEKLFFGSGTQLSVL.

This chain connects TRBV4-3 to TRBJ2-5; TRBD2 aligns across 8 bases. The CDR3 runs to 15 residues. CDR1 is LGHNA, CDR2 YSLEER, per germline. Trimming took 3 bases from V and 5 from J; bases not matched to a gene: 8. The CDR3 protein is CASSHLLAAGETQYF. The CDR3 nucleotides read TGCGCCAGCAGCCATTTACTAGCGGCAGGGGAGACCCAGTACTTC.

The V call is TRBV7-9, the J call TRBJ2-1; possibly TRBD1 for D (6 bases). The CDR3 loop spans 15 amino acids. Looked up from germline, CDR1 is SEHNR and CDR2 is FQNEAQ (reference sequence). V dropped 6 bases and J dropped 0 bases, with 12 bases sitting between them. In nucleotides, the CDR3 is TGTGCCAGCAGTCCGGACAGCCTCTCCTACAATGAGCAGTTCTTC. This encodes CASSPDSLSYNEQFF. The full variable domain, completed using reference TRBV7-9 and TRBJ2-1, is DTGVSQNPRHKITKRGQNVTFRCDPISEHNRLYWYRQTLGQGPEFLTYFQNEAQLEKSRLLSDRFSAERPKGSFSTLEIQRTEQGDSAMYLCASSPDSLSYNEQFFGPGTRLTVL.

The V and J genes are TRBV2 and TRBJ2-7; 7 bases match TRBD1. Per the germline V gene, CDR1 is SNHLY and CDR2 is FYNNEI. The V gene end was trimmed by 2 bases and the J gene end by 5 bases; junction bases not matched to a gene: 12. The CDR3 extends over 16 amino acids. The CDR3 sequence: CASSEFRRQGTDEQYF. CDR3 nucleotides: TGTGCCAGCAGTGAATTTAGGAGACAGGGTACAGACGAGCAGTACTTC.

The chain uses TRBV27 and TRBJ2-7; possibly TRBD1 for D (6 bases). V lost 6 bases and J lost 2, with 23 bases in between. The CDR3 totals 17 residues. Germline V gene sequence: CDR1 MNHEY, CDR2 SMNVEV (reference sequence). The CDR3 nucleotides are TGTGCCAGCAGCCGTCCACCAACAGGGTTGGTCCCCTACGAGCAGTACTTC. Translating it yields CASSRPPTGLVPYEQYF.

This rearrangement joins TRBV6-1 to TRBJ2-5; D gene uncertain. Per the germline V gene, CDR1 is MNHNS and CDR2 is SASEGT. With 3 bases removed from V and 1 base from J, the gap between germline ends came to 6 bases. This CDR3 region has 13 residues. The CDR3 region has the DNA TGTGCCAGCAGTGAGTCTAGCCAAGAGACCCAGTACTTC. Amino acid sequence: CASSESSQETQYF.

This clone was detected once. The chain couples TRBV7-9 to TRBJ2-1; TRBD2 agrees at 9 bases. The CDR3 extends over 13 amino acids. Germline-derived CDR1 and CDR2 are SEHNR and FQNEAQ (reference sequence). V lost 8 bases and J lost 7; bases outside the gene matches: 6. CDR3 sequence (DNA): TGTGCCAGCTCGGGACTAGCATTAAATGAGCAGTTCTTC. This sequence encodes CASSGLALNEQFF.

This clone showed up just once. This sequence joins TRBV18 and TRBJ2-7, with TRBD2 identical over 11 bases. The germline gives CDR1 KGHSH, CDR2 LQKENI. This CDR3 contains 19 residues. Unmatched junction bases numbered 14, after V lost 1 base and J lost 3 bases. CDR3 bases: TGTGCCAGCTCACCACGATCGGGTACTAGCGGGGGCCCTATCTACGAGCAGTACTTC. Translated, it gives CASSPRSGTSGGPIYEQYF.

The chain uses TRBV11-2 and TRBJ2-1; 12 bases line up with TRBD2. Germline V gene sequence: CDR1 SGHAT, CDR2 FQNNGV. Trimming took 6 bases from V and 4 from J; bases not matched to a gene: 4. This CDR3 has 15 amino acids. In DNA form, the CDR3 reads TGTGCCAGCAGGAAACTAGCGGGAGGATACAATGAGCAGTTCTTC. It yields the protein CASRKLAGGYNEQFF.

The rearrangement uses TRBV10-3 and TRBJ1-2, with 8 bases fitting TRBD1. This CDR3 has 15 residues. V lost 10 bases to trimming and J lost 3 bases; unmatched junction nucleotides: 13. Germline V gene sequence: CDR1 ENHRY, CDR2 SYGVKD. CDR3 DNA: TGTGCCACCCAGGCCACGACAGGGGTTGACTATGGCTACACCTTC. It yields the protein CATQATTGVDYGYTF.

This clone was seen only once. The chain carries TRBV5-1 and TRBJ2-4; TRBD1 might be the D (6 bases). V lost 4 bases to trimming and J lost 0 bases, with 11 bases between them. From germline, CDR1 is SGHRS and CDR2 YFSETQ. The CDR3 has 15 residues. CDR3 bases: TGCGCCAGCAGCCTCGGACAGATAGCCAAAAACATTCAGTACTTC. It translates to CASSLGQIAKNIQYF. The full variable domain, its missing parts supplied by reference TRBV5-1 and TRBJ2-4, is KAGVTQTPRYLIKTRGQQVTLSCSPISGHRSVSWYQQTPGQGLQFLFEYFSETQRNKGNFPGRFSGRQFSNSRSEMNVSTLELGDSALYLCASSLGQIAKNIQYFGAGTRLSVL.

V is TRBV5-1 and J is TRBJ1-1, with 10 bases that match TRBD1. With V trimmed by 3 bases and J by 5 bases, 7 bases remained unmatched. This CDR3 comprises 15 residues. The germline V gene has CDR1 SGHRS and CDR2 YFSETQ. This CDR3 is CASSSNRDRGTEAFF. CDR3 DNA: TGCGCCAGCAGCTCAAACCGGGACAGGGGAACTGAAGCTTTCTTT.

V is TRBV28 and J is TRBJ2-1; TRBD2 matches 10 bases. The V segment lost 8 bases and the J segment 8 bases; nucleotides outside the gene matches: 12. Germline assignment: CDR1 MDHEN and CDR2 SYDVKM. The CDR3 length is 15 residues. This chain's CDR3 is CASGSGSSGSDEQFF. The CDR3 DNA reads as TGTGCCAGCGGTTCCGGCTCTAGCGGGAGTGATGAGCAGTTCTTC.

This clone came up once. J is TRBJ1-5 and V is TRBV21-1. TRBV21-1 is termed a pseudogene. The CDR3 length is 17 residues. The CDR3 nucleotides are TGTGCCAGCAGCCCCCCCTTAGGGAGGGGGGCGAATCAGCCCCAGCATTTT. Its protein is CASSPPLGRGANQPQHF.

The V and J genes are TRBV7-9 and TRBJ1-1; tentatively, D is TRBD1 (6 bases). CDR1 SEHNR and CDR2 FQNEAQ come from the germline V gene (reference sequence). The CDR3 contains 14 residues. Trimming removed 6 bases at V and 5 bases at J, with 16 bases between. The CDR3 here is CASSPEQGGTEAFF. The CDR3 nucleotides are TGTGCCAGCAGTCCCGAGCAAGGGGGAACTGAAGCTTTCTTT. Supplemented by reference TRBV7-9 and TRBJ1-1, the full variable domain reads DTGVSQNPRHKITKRGQNVTFRCDPISEHNRLYWYRQTLGQGPEFLTYFQNEAQLEKSRLLSDRFSAERPKGSFSTLEIQRTEQGDSAMYLCASSPEQGGTEAFFGQGTRLTVV.

This clone showed up just once. The chain employs TRBV6-6 and TRBJ2-1; TRBD1 agrees at 9 bases. This CDR3 contains 14 residues. Germline CDR1 and CDR2: MNHNY and SVGAGI (reference sequence). Trimming took 6 bases from V and 5 from J; bases not matched to a gene: 5. CDR3 residues: CASREQGADNEQFF. CDR3 DNA sequence: TGTGCCAGCAGGGAACAGGGGGCGGACAATGAGCAGTTCTTC.

This sequence joins TRBV7-6 and TRBJ2-2; D may be TRBD2 (5 bases). Trimming took 1 base from V and 7 from J, leaving 16 bases between them. The germline V gene encodes CDR1 SGHVS and CDR2 FNYEAQ. The CDR3 sequence is 16 residues long. The chain's CDR3 is CASSLGSPGGYGELFF. In DNA form, the CDR3 reads TGTGCCAGCAGCTTAGGCAGTCCAGGCGGGTACGGGGAGCTGTTTTTT.

The table lists this clone with a count of one. The genes are TRBV28 and TRBJ1-5; the match to TRBD1 covers 7 bases. The CDR3 is made up of 16 amino acids. Germline CDR1 reads MDHEN; CDR2 reads SYDVKM. With V trimmed by 3 bases and J by 1 base, 6 bases remained unmatched. CDR3 sequence reads: CASSFRGGGSNQPQHF. In DNA, the CDR3 is TGTGCCAGCAGTTTCCGAGGGGGCGGGAGCAATCAGCCCCAGCATTTT. Drawing the rest from reference TRBV28 and TRBJ1-5, the complete variable domain is DVKVTQSSRYLVKRTGEKVFLECVQDMDHENMFWYRQDPGLGLRLIYFSYDVKMKEKGDIPEGYSVSREKKERFSLILESASTNQTSMYLCASSFRGGGSNQPQHFGDGTRLSIL.

This clone has ten or more counts. This chain connects TRBV6-5 to TRBJ2-1; 9 bases fit TRBD2. V trimming: 2 bases; J trimming: 7 bases; junction bases outside the gene matches: 6. The germline gives CDR1 MNHEY, CDR2 SVGAGI. The CDR3 length is 15 residues. The CDR3 DNA reads as TGTGCCAGCAGTTACGGTCTAGCGGGAAGTAATGAGCAGTTCTTC. Protein product: CASSYGLAGSNEQFF.

The rearrangement uses TRBV28 and TRBJ1-1; D not certain. The CDR3 extends over 14 amino acids. Germline V gene lookup returns CDR1 MDHEN and CDR2 SYDVKM. V lost 4 bases and J lost 6, with 15 bases in between. This CDR3 reads CASSSTDVRSEAFF. The CDR3, as DNA: TGTGCCAGCAGTTCCACAGACGTCCGGTCTGAAGCTTTCTTT.